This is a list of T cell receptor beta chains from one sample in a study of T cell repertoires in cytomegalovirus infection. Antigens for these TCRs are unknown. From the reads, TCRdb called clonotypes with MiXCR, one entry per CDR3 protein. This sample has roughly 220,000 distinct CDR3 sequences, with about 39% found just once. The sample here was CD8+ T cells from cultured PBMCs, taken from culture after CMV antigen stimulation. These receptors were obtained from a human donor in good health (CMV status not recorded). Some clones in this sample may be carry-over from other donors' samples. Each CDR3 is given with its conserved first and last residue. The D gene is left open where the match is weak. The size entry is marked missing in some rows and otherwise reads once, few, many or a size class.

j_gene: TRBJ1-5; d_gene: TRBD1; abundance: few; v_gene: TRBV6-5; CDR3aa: CASSLDRSNQPQHF; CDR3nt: TGTGCCAGCAGTCTGGACAGGAGCAATCAGCCCCAGCATTTT
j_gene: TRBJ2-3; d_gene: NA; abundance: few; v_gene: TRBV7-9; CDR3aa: CASSPPGTTTDTQYF; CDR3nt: TGTGCCAGCAGCCCCCCCGGCACTACCACAGATACGCAGTATTTT
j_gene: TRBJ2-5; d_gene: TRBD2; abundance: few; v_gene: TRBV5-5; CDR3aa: CASSFFAAGRIQETQYF; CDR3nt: TGTGCCAGCAGCTTCTTCGCAGCGGGACGAATCCAAGAGACCCAGTACTTC
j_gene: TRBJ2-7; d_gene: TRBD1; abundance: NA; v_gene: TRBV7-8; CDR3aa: CASSPDRDNEQYF; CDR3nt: TGTGCCAGCAGCCCGGACAGGGACAACGAGCAGTACTTC
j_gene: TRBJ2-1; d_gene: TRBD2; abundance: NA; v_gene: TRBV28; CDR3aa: CASSGIGTSGSNEQFF; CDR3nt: TGTGCCAGCAGTGGAATAGGGACTAGCGGGAGCAATGAGCAGTTCTTC
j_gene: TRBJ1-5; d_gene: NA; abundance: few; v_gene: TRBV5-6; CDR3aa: CASTSGSSNQPQHF; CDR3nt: TGTGCCAGCACCTCCGGATCTAGCAATCAGCCCCAGCATTTT
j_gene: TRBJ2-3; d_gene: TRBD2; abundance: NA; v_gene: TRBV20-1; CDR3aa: CSADRTSAGTDTQYF; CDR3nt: TGCAGTGCTGACCGGACTAGCGCAGGAACAGATACGCAGTATTTT
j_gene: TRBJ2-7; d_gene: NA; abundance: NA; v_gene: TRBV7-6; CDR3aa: CASSRTSREQYTYEQYF; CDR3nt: TGTGCCAGCAGCCGTACTTCCAGAGAGCAGTATACCTACGAGCAGTACTTC
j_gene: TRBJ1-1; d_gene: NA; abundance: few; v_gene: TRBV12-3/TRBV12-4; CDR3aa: CASSPGGLNTEAFF; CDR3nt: TGTGCCAGCAGCCCCGGTGGGTTGAACACTGAAGCTTTCTTT
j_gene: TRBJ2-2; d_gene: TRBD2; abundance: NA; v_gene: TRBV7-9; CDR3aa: CASSLPGLDKAGELFF; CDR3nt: TGTGCCAGCAGTCTCCCGGGACTAGATAAGGCCGGGGAGCTGTTTTTT
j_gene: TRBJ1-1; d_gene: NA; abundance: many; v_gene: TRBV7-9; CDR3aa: CASSWGVDTEAFF; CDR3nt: TGTGCCAGCAGTTGGGGGGTGGACACTGAAGCTTTCTTT
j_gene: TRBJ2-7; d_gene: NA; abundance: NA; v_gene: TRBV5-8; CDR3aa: CASTFLTDEQYF; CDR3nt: TGTGCCAGCACCTTCTTGACAGACGAGCAGTACTTC
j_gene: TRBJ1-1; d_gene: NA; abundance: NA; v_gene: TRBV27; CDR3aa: CASSLLRDTGTEAFF; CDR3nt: TGTGCCAGCAGCCTCCTCAGGGACACCGGCACTGAAGCTTTCTTT
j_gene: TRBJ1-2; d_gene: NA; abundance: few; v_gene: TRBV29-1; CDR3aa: CSVDSGKVGGYTF; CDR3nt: TGCAGCGTTGATTCAGGGAAGGTTGGCGGCTACACCTTC
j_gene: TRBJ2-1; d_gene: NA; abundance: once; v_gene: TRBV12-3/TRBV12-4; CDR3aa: CASSLGSGGESEQFF; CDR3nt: TGTGCCAGCAGTTTAGGTAGCGGTGGGGAAAGTGAGCAGTTCTTC
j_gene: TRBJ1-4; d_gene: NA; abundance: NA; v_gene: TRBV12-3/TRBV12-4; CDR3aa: CASTLSAGGHEKLFF; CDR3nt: TGTGCCAGCACCCTTAGTGCGGGCGGGCATGAAAAACTGTTTTTT
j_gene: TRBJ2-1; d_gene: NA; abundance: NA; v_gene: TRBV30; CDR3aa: CAWSVSRHNEQFF; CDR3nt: TGTGCCTGGAGTGTATCGAGGCACAATGAGCAGTTCTTC
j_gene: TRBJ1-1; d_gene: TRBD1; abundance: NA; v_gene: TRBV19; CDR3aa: CASSMDRISQAFF; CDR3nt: TGTGCCAGTAGTATGGACAGGATATCCCAAGCTTTCTTT
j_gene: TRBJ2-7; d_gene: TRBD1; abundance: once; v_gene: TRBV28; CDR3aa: CASSSYRTGGDEQYF; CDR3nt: TGTGCCAGCAGTTCTTACCGGACAGGGGGTGATGAGCAGTACTTC
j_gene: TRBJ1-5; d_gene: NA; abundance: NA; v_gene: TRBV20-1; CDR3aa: CSARDGNRYNQPQHF; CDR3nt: TGCAGTGCTAGAGATGGGAACAGGTACAATCAGCCCCAGCATTTT
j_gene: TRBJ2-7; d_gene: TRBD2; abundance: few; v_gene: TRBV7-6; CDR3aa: CASSLVVSGIIYEQYF; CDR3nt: TGTGCCAGCAGCTTAGTTGTTAGCGGGATCATCTACGAGCAGTACTTC
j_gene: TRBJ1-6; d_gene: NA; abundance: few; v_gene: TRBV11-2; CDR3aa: CASSSHSSSYNSPLHF; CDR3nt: TGTGCCAGCAGCTCTCACAGTAGCTCCTATAATTCACCCCTCCACTTT
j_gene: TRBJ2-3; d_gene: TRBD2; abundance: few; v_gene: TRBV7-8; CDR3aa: CASIQGSGSRGTDTQYF; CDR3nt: TGTGCCAGCATCCAAGGTAGCGGGAGTCGGGGCACAGATACGCAGTATTTT
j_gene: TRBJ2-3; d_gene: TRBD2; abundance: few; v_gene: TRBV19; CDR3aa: CASSPRRERGDTQYF; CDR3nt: TGTGCCAGTAGTCCTCGGCGGGAGAGGGGAGATACGCAGTATTTT
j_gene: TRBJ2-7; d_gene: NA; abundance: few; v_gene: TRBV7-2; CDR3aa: CASSLHGSTYEQYF; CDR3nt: TGTGCCAGCAGCTTGCACGGGAGCACCTACGAGCAGTACTTC
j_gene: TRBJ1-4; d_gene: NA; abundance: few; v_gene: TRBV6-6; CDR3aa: CASSPDRSTNEKLFF; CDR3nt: TGTGCCAGCAGCCCCGACAGATCAACTAATGAAAAACTGTTTTTT
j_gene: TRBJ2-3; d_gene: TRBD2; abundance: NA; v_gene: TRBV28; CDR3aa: CASSFSRREASTDTQYF; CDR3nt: TGTGCCAGCAGTTTCTCCCGGCGGGAGGCCAGCACAGATACGCAGTATTTT
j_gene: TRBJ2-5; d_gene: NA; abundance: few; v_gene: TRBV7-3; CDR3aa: CASSPGGRHQETQYF; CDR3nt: TGTGCCAGCAGCCCTGGGGGCCGGCACCAAGAGACCCAGTACTTC
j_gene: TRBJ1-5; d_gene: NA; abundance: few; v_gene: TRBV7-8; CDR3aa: CASSLAQGPYGKPQHF; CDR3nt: TGTGCCAGCAGCTTAGCGCAGGGTCCCTATGGGAAGCCCCAGCATTTT